The present TCR beta chain was sequenced within a study of blood T cell repertoires in COVID-19. In germline, CDR1 is SGHAT, CDR2 FQNNGV. Trimming removed 4 bases from V and 1 base from J; junction bases left unmatched: 5. The CDR3 is 16 amino acids. Original processing notes: Estimation of nucleated cell counts relied on the amplification of reference gene primers. The data were produced by immunoSEQ multiplex PCR, yet TCRdb's version contains in-frame clones alone and is incomplete. Clonal size and the V and J genes are those of that table, whereas D and trimming came from the DNA. This table has some 150,000 clones, roughly 89% appearing once.

The clonotype originates from a man between 18 and 35 years old with active or convalescent COVID-19. Source material: peripheral blood. The J gene is TRBJ1-2, the V gene TRBV11-2; TRBD1 aligns across 11 bases. CDR3 in amino acids: CASSSPGQGVNYGYTF. In DNA form, the CDR3 reads TGTGCCAGCAGCTCCCCGGGACAGGGGGTTAACTATGGCTACACCTTC.